This T cell receptor (beta chain) derives from a study of cytomegalovirus exposure and HLA in healthy donors. Germline V gene lookup returns CDR1 SGHNT and CDR2 YENEEA. The CDR3 covers 15 residues. V lost 4 bases, J lost 4 bases, and 5 bases stayed unmatched. The PCR used 60 Vbeta and 13 Jbeta primers. Assay: immunoSEQ multiplex PCR; the TCRdb copy retains only in-frame clones and omits some. The sample includes 110,000 to 150,000 clones, 9.7% of them seen just once. The rearrangement links TRBV11-3 to TRBJ2-7; TRBD2 matches 12 bases. The source of this sequence is a man aged 45-65 years in good health and CMV-seronegative. Sequenced: PBMCs. This chain's CDR3 is CASSSGLAGSYEQYF. CDR3 sequence (DNA): TGTGCCAGCAGCTCCGGACTAGCGGGATCGTACGAGCAGTACTTC. The full variable domain, its missing parts supplied by reference TRBV11-3 and TRBJ2-7, is EAGVVQSPRYKIIEKKQPVAFWCNPISGHNTLYWYLQNLGQGPELLIRYENEEAVDDSQLPKDRFSAERLKGVDSTLKIQPAELGDSAVYLCASSSGLAGSYEQYFGPGTRLTVT.